The entry below describes one T cell receptor (beta chain). The antigen remains undetermined. Peripheral blood was drawn, about 9.1 milliliters per donor. Through a sample-barcoded 5' primer and a J-beta primer mix, a second PCR was run for 7 to 11 cycles. The authors tagged each cDNA molecule using a template-switch adaptor with 12 random nucleotides. Using its own MiXCR run on the 5' RACE reads, TCRdb lists one record per CDR3 protein. The sample shows hundreds of thousands of distinct CDR3 sequences, approximately 53% of them seen only once. This entry is derived from a study of blood T cells in healthy people across ages. Whole-study results and caveats: When set beside aged donors, long-lived donors presented more naive CD4+ cells and higher diversity. It was found that TCR beta diversity correlated strongly with the percentage of naive T cells.

Germline CDR1 is SGHTA and CDR2 is FQGNSA. Trimming at V came to 1 base and at J to 3 bases, leaving 4 bases not matched to a gene. The CDR3 contains 16 residues. This TCR was sampled from a man aged 40-49 years in good health. This chain uses TRBV7-2 with TRBJ1-5, with TRBD1 matching over 9 bases. Sequenced material: blood. The CDR3 region has the DNA TGTGCCAGCAGCTTAGTGCGGACAGGGGACAATCAGCCCCAGCATTTT. It is translated as CASSLVRTGDNQPQHF.